This T cell receptor beta chain was observed in a study of T-cell reconstitution after alpha-beta-depleted transplantation in children. Unique molecular identifiers featured in how the TCRbeta library was prepared. TCRdb itself ran the PCR reads through MiXCR, one entry per CDR3 protein. The sample has some 8,000 distinct CDR3 sequences; around 32% are singletons. A remark on this clonotype: What it binds is not known.

Overall study results and limits: Some patients' high day-60 TCRbeta diversity was attributed to recipient cells surviving conditioning. Newly produced T cells mostly provided counts and TCRbeta diversity after one year, as hyperexpanded clones declined. The study reportedly traced alpha-beta T cells about two months after transplant to several hundred expanded graft clones.

Per germline, CDR1 LGHNA and CDR2 YNFKEQ. The CDR3 covers 19 residues. Trimming removed 4 bases at V and 0 bases at J, with 19 bases between. This sequence originates from a boy younger than two who had a stem cell transplant for SCID, so the T cells may come from the graft donor. The input for sequencing was peripheral blood, taken 60 days after TCRalphabeta/CD19-depleted stem cell transplant. The J gene is TRBJ1-6, the V gene TRBV4-2; D is ambiguous. The CDR3 DNA reads TGTGCCAGCAGCCCCGGCCTGGCCGTGCGTGGCTCCTATAATTCACCCCTCCACTTT. It translates to CASSPGLAVRGSYNSPLHF.